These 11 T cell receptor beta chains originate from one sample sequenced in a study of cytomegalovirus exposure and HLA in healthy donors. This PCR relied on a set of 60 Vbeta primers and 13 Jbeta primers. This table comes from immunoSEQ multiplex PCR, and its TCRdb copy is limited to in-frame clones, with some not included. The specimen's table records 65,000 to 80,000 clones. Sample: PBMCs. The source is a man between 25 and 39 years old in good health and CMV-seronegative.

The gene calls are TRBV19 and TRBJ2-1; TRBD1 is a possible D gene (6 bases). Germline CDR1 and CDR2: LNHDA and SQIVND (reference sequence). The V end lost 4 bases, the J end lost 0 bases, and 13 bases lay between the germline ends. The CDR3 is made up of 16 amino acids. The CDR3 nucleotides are TGTGCCAGTAGTAGGGTGACAGGCGTCTCCTACAATGAGCAGTTCTTC. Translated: CASSRVTGVSYNEQFF. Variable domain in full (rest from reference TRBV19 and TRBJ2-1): DGGITQSPKYLFRKEGQNVTLSCEQNLNHDAMYWYRQDPGQGLRLIYYSQIVNDFQKGDIAEGYSVSREKKESFPLTVTSAQKNPTAFYLCASSRVTGVSYNEQFFGPGTRLTVL.

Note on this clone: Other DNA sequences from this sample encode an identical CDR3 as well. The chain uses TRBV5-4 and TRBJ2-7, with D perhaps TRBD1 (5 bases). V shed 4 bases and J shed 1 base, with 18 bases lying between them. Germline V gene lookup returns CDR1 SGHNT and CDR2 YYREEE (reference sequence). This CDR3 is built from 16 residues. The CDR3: CASSQGRRMGSYEQYF. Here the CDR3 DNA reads TGTGCCAGCAGCCAGGGCCGCAGGATGGGGTCCTACGAGCAGTACTTC.

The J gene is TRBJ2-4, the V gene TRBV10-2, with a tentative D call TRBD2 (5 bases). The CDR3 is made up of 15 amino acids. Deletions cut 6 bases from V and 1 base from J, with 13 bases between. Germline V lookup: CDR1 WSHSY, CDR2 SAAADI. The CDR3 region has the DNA TGCGCCAGCAGACCTACGACGGGGGCCAAAAACATTCAGTACTTC. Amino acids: CASRPTTGAKNIQYF.

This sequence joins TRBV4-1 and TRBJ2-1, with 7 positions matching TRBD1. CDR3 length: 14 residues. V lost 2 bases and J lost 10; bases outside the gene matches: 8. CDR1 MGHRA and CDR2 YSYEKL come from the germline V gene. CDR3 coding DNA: TGCGCCAGCAGCCAACCGACAGGGTCGGGAGAGCAGTTCTTC. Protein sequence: CASSQPTGSGEQFF.

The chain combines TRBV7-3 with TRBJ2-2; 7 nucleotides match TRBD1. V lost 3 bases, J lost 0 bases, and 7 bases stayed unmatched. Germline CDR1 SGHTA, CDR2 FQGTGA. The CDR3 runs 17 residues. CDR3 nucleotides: TGTGCCAGCAGCTTGCAACCGGGACAGACGAACACCGGGGAGCTGTTTTTT. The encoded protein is CASSLQPGQTNTGELFF.

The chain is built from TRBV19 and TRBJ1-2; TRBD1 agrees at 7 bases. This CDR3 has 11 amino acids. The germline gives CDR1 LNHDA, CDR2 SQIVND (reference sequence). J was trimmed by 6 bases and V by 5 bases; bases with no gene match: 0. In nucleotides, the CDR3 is TGTGCCAGTAGTCAGGGGGATGGCTACACCTTC. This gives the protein CASSQGDGYTF.

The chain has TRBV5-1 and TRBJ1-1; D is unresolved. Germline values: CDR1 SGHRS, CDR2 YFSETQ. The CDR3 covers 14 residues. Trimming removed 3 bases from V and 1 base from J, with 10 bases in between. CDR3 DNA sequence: TGCGCCAGCAGCTACCGAAGCAAGAACACTGAAGCTTTCTTT. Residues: CASSYRSKNTEAFF.

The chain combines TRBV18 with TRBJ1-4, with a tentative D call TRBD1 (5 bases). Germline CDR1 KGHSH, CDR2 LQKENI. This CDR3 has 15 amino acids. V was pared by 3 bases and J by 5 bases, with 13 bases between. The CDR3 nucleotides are TGTGCCAGCTCACCCTGGGGCAGCGTGAATGAAAAACTGTTTTTT. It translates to CASSPWGSVNEKLFF.

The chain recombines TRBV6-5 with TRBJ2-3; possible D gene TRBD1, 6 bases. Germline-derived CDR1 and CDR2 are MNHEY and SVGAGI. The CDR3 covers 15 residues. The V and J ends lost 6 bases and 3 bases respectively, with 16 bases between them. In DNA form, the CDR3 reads TGTGCCAGCAGATCGTGGGGGCCAGGGACAGATACGCAGTATTTT. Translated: CASRSWGPGTDTQYF.

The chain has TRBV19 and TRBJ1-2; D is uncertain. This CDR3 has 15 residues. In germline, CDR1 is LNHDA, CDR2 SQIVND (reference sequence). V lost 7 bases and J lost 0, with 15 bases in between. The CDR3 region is CASIGLADTNYGYTF. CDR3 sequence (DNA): TGTGCCAGTATCGGATTAGCGGATACTAACTATGGCTACACCTTC. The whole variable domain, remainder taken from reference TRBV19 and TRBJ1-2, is DGGITQSPKYLFRKEGQNVTLSCEQNLNHDAMYWYRQDPGQGLRLIYYSQIVNDFQKGDIAEGYSVSREKKESFPLTVTSAQKNPTAFYLCASIGLADTNYGYTFGSGTRLTVV.

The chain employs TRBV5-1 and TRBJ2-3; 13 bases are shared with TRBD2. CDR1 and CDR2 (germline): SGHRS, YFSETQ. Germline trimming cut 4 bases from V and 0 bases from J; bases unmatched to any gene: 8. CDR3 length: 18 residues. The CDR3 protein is CASSPRLAGGPSTDTQYF. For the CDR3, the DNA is TGCGCCAGCAGCCCTAGACTAGCGGGGGGACCAAGCACAGATACGCAGTATTTT.